The clone carrying this T cell receptor (beta chain) was observed at least ten times. Its antigen is unknown. V gave up 5 bases and J gave up 4 bases; unmatched junction bases: 10. CDR3 length equals 15 residues. Germline lookup yields CDR1 SEHNR and CDR2 FQNEAQ (reference sequence). The sample belongs to a study of CD8 T cells in ankylosing spondylitis. General study results and limits: Past research had described some motif variants in reactive arthritis synovial fluid and blood. One TCR beta motif, made up of eight or nine highly homologous variants, appeared characteristic of ankylosing spondylitis blood.

MiXCR was run by TCRdb on the 5' RACE reads, yielding one entry per CDR3 protein. The sample lists fewer than 550,000 distinct CDR3 sequences, about 5.2% occurring once. The sequenced sample was blood, either unsorted or a sorted T cell fraction (not recorded which). The sequence derives from a male donor with ankylosing spondylitis. The chain carries TRBV7-9 and TRBJ1-1; 7 bases are shared with TRBD1. The CDR3 here is CASSTRGTLGTEAFF. The CDR3 nucleotides read TGTGCCAGCAGCACCAGGGGGACCCTAGGCACTGAAGCTTTCTTT.